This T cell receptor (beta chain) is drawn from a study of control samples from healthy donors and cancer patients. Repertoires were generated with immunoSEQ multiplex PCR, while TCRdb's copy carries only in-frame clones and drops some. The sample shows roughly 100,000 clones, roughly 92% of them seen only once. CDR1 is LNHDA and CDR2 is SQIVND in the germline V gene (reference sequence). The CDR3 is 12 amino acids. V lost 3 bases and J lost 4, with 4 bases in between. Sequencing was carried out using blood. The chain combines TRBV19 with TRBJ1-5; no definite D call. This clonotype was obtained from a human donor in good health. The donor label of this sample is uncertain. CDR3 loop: CASSIGNQPQHF. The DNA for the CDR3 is TGTGCCAGTAGTATCGGGAATCAGCCCCAGCATTTT.